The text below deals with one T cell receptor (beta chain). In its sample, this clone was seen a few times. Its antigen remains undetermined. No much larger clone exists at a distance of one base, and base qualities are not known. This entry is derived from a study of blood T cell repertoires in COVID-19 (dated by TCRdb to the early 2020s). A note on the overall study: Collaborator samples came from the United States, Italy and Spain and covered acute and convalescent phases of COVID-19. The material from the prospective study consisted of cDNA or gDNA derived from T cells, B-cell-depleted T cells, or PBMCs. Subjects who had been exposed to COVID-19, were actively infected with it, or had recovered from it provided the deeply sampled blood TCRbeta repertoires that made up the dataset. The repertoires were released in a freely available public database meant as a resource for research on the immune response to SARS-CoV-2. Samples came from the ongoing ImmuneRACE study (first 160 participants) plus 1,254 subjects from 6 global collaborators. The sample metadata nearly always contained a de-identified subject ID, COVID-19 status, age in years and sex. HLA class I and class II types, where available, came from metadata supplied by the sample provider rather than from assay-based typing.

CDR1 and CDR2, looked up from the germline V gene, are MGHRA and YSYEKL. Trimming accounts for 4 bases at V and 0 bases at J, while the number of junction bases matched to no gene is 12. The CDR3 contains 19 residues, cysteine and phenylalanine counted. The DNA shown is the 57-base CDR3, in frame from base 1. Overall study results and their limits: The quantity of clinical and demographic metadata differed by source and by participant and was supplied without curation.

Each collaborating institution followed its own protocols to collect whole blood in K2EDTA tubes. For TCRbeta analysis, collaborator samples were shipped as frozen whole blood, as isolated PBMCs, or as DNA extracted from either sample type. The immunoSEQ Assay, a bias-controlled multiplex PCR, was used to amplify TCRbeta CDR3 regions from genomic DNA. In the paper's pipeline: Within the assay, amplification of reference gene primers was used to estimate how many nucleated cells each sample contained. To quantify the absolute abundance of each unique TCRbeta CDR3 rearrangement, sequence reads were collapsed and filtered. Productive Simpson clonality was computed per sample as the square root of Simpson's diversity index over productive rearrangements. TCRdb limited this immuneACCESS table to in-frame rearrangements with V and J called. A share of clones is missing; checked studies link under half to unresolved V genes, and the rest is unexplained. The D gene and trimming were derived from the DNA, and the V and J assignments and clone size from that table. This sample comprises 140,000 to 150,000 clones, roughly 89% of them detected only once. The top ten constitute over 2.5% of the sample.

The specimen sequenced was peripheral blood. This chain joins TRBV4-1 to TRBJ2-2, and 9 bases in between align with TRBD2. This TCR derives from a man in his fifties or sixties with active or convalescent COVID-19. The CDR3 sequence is CASSRGRLADAANTGELFF. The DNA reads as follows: TGCGCCAGCAGCCGCGGAAGACTAGCGGACGCCGCGAACACCGGGGAGCTGTTTTTT.